This entry is about one TCR beta chain. Authors' processing steps: Estimation of nucleated cell counts relied on the amplification of reference gene primers. The protocol was immunoSEQ multiplex PCR, while the TCRdb copy is restricted to in-frame clones and leaves out a portion. That table is the source of V, J and clone size, and D and trimming were worked out from the DNA. The sample shows around 110,000 clones, around 80% of them seen only once. This sample was included in a study of blood T cell repertoires in COVID-19. Whole-study context: Samples of COVID-19 (acute and convalescent) were obtained from the United States, Italy and Spain. Sources were T cells, B-cell-depleted T cells, or PBMCs; the material itself was cDNA or gDNA.

The CDR3 length is 15 residues. The V and J ends lost 1 base and 9 bases, in that order; junction bases with no gene match: 4. Germline-derived CDR1 and CDR2 are SGDLS and YYNGEE. The TCR originated in a man between 65 and 80 years old with active or convalescent COVID-19. Sequencing was carried out using peripheral blood. The chain employs TRBV9 and TRBJ1-6, with 10 bases fitting TRBD1. The CDR3 nucleotides read TGTGCCAGCAGCGTACATGGACAGGGGGGTTCACCCCTCCACTTT. It specifies CASSVHGQGGSPLHF.